Listed here are 23 T cell receptor beta chains from one sample, sequenced in a study of TIL therapy for anti-PD-1-resistant metastatic lung cancer. Stated time point: pre-treatment sample, taken before nivolumab and TIL therapy. Tumor tissue came from excised metastases, mostly pleural nodules or supraclavicular lymph nodes. The libraries were made with immunoSEQ v3. Only in-frame clones appear in the TCRdb table, and some are missing; sequencing was by immunoSEQ multiplex PCR. The sample holds approximately 97,000 clones, under 70% seen once. The sample in question was tumor tissue, obtained at baseline. The receptors were gathered from a person between 25 and 80 years old with non-small cell lung cancer.

This chain links TRBV7-2 with TRBJ1-4; possible D gene TRBD1, 5 bases. The CDR3 totals 15 residues. In germline, CDR1 is SGHTA, CDR2 FQGNSA. The V end was cut by 0 bases, the J end by 7 bases, with 12 bases between. This CDR3 reads CASSLAVSGAEKLFF. The CDR3 region has the DNA TGTGCCAGCAGCTTAGCGGTGAGCGGGGCTGAAAAACTGTTTTTT.

The chain employs TRBV7-9 and TRBJ2-7; no clear D gene. Germline CDR1 SEHNR, CDR2 FQNEAQ (reference sequence). Trimming cost V 2 bases and J 7 bases, with 12 bases left between them. This CDR3 contains 13 residues. CDR3 coding DNA: TGTGCCAGCAGCTTATCCTTGGCGTTGGAGCAGTACTTC. The encoded protein is CASSLSLALEQYF.

The genes are TRBV5-6 and TRBJ2-3; 7 bases line up with TRBD2. After removal of 0 bases from V and 5 bases from J, the junction contained 9 bases not matched to a gene. The CDR3 has 16 amino acids. Germline CDR1 SGHDT, CDR2 YYEEEE. This CDR3 reads CASSLGSGTVGDTQYF. CDR3 nucleotide sequence: TGTGCCAGCAGCTTGGGGAGCGGGACGGTTGGAGATACGCAGTATTTT.

The chain combines TRBV6-6 with TRBJ2-3, with D possibly called TRBD1 or TRBD2 (5 bases each). In germline, CDR1 is MNHNY, CDR2 SVGAGI (reference sequence). The V end lost 5 bases, the J end lost 1 base, and 10 bases lay between the germline ends. The CDR3 totals 14 residues. In DNA, the CDR3 is TGTGCCAGCAGTCCCGGGGCAGGCACAGATACGCAGTATTTT. Protein: CASSPGAGTDTQYF.

This clone was picked up one time. In the same sample, other DNA sequences code for this CDR3. V and J are TRBV18 and TRBJ1-5; possibly TRBD1 for D (5 bases). This CDR3 has 15 amino acids. Germline V lookup: CDR1 KGHSH, CDR2 LQKENI. Trimming stripped 3 bases from V and 2 bases from J, with 11 bases between. This chain's CDR3 is CASSPQGWGNQPQHF. The CDR3 DNA sequence: TGTGCCAGCTCACCCCAGGGTTGGGGCAATCAGCCCCAGCATTTT.

V usage is TRBV4-2 and J usage is TRBJ2-1; TRBD2 is a possible D gene (6 bases). Germline values: CDR1 LGHNA, CDR2 YNFKEQ. Trimming stripped 4 bases from V and 0 bases from J, with 16 bases between. The CDR3 is 17 residues long. CDR3 coding DNA: TGTGCCAGCAGCCGTCCGAGGGACTCGAGCTCCTACAATGAGCAGTTCTTC. Translating gives CASSRPRDSSSYNEQFF.

The chain couples TRBV18 to TRBJ2-3; D gene unclear. Trimming took 0 bases from V and 1 from J, leaving 2 bases between them. Germline V gene lookup returns CDR1 KGHSH and CDR2 LQKENI. This CDR3 has 13 residues. The CDR3 spells CASSPPGTDTQYF. The DNA for the CDR3 is TGTGCCAGCTCACCACCGGGCACAGATACGCAGTATTTT.

The rearrangement links TRBV11-2 to TRBJ2-1; no firm D call. V lost 1 base, J lost 9 bases, and 10 bases lay in between. Germline lookup yields CDR1 SGHAT and CDR2 FQNNGV. The CDR3 length is 13 residues. CDR3 region: CASSLVGAVEQFF. The CDR3 DNA sequence: TGTGCCAGCAGCTTAGTAGGCGCGGTTGAGCAGTTCTTC.

This clone came up once. This chain uses TRBV4-1 with TRBJ2-3; D might be TRBD2 (6 bases). The V end lost 3 bases, the J end lost 2 bases, and 18 bases lay between the germline ends. Germline V gene lookup returns CDR1 MGHRA and CDR2 YSYEKL. The CDR3 length is 17 residues. The CDR3 protein is CASSQPIGTSPTDTQYF. The CDR3 region has the DNA TGCGCCAGCAGCCAGCCTATTGGGACTTCTCCCACAGATACGCAGTATTTT.

V usage is TRBV28 and J usage is TRBJ2-5; a possible D gene is TRBD2 (6 bases). Trimming took 5 bases from V and 5 from J, leaving 12 bases between them. The germline V gene encodes CDR1 MDHEN and CDR2 SYDVKM. The CDR3 extends over 13 amino acids. The CDR3 nucleotides are TGTGCCAGCAGTGGGGCGGGATGGGAGACCCAGTACTTC. It encodes CASSGAGWETQYF.

A few counts support this clone. V gene TRBV30 combines with J gene TRBJ2-1; D possibly corresponds to TRBD2 (5 bases). This CDR3 contains 14 residues. CDR1 is GTSNPN and CDR2 is SVGIG in the germline V gene (reference sequence). Trimming shortened V by 4 bases and J by 0 bases, and 10 bases separated the two germline ends. The chain's CDR3 is CAWTSLFSYNEQFF. For the CDR3, the DNA is TGTGCCTGGACTAGCCTATTCTCCTACAATGAGCAGTTCTTC.

The chain employs TRBV6-2 or TRBV6-3 and TRBJ1-3; D is unclear. The length of the CDR3 is 16 residues. Germline CDR1 and CDR2: MNHEY and SVGEGT. Between the trimmed V and J ends, which lost 5 bases and 3 bases, there was a span of 17 bases. CDR3 DNA sequence: TGTGCCAGCAGTGACCCAAAACGCCGGTTTGGAAACACCATATATTTT. Translation: CASSDPKRRFGNTIYF.

The chain has TRBV3-1 (or the pseudogene TRBV3-2) and TRBJ2-2; 10 bases line up with TRBD2. Trimming removed 0 bases from V and 1 base from J; junction bases left unmatched: 11. Germline V gives CDR1 LGHDT, CDR2 YNNKEL (reference sequence). The CDR3 loop spans 20 amino acids. The CDR3 protein is CASSQDRGSSGGRNTGELFF. In DNA form, the CDR3 reads TGTGCCAGCAGCCAAGATCGCGGTAGTAGCGGGGGGAGGAACACCGGGGAGCTGTTTTTT.

This sequence joins TRBV10-3 and TRBJ2-2; TRBD1 or TRBD2 may be the D gene (5 bases each). CDR3 size: 14 residues. Looked up from germline, CDR1 is ENHRY and CDR2 is SYGVKD. V was trimmed by 8 bases and J by 0 bases, leaving 10 bases between them. The CDR3 nucleotides are TGTGCCATCCGGGGCGACTCGAACACCGGGGAGCTGTTTTTT. Translating it yields CAIRGDSNTGELFF.

The V gene is TRBV11-2, the J gene TRBJ1-1, with 10 bases aligning to TRBD1. Germline V CDR1 and CDR2: SGHAT, FQNNGV. The CDR3 length is 17 residues. Trimming at V came to 1 base and at J to 10 bases, leaving 15 bases not matched to a gene. The CDR3 loop is CASSLVGRDRGLSRAFF. CDR3 coding DNA: TGTGCCAGCAGCTTAGTCGGTCGGGACAGGGGTTTGAGCAGAGCTTTCTTT.

This chain uses TRBV29-1 with TRBJ2-1, with D possibly TRBD1 on 5 matching bases. Germline CDR1 and CDR2: SQVTM and ANQGSEA. There are 14 residues in the CDR3. The germline V and J ends were trimmed by 5 bases and 4 bases, with 15 bases remaining between them. The CDR3 DNA is TGCAGCGTTTTTTTCCACGACAGTTACAATGAGCAGTTCTTC. As protein: CSVFFHDSYNEQFF.

This chain connects TRBV9 to TRBJ2-2; D not resolved. The germline CDR1 and CDR2 sequences are SGDLS and YYNGEE. Trimming removed 4 bases at V and 2 bases at J, with 12 bases between. The CDR3 runs to 15 residues. CDR3 in amino acids: CASSFLRDNTGELFF. CDR3 nucleotide sequence: TGTGCCAGCAGCTTCCTAAGGGATAACACCGGGGAGCTGTTTTTT.

This chain connects TRBV4-3 to TRBJ2-3; 8 nucleotides align to TRBD2. CDR3 length: 13 residues. Germline CDR1 and CDR2: LGHNA and YSLEER. The junction had 5 bases not matched to a gene; V was cut back by 8 bases and J by 4 bases. The DNA of the CDR3 is TGCGCCAGCGCGGCGGGGGGTTCAGATACGCAGTATTTT. Protein: CASAAGGSDTQYF.

Points on this clone: At one of its ends the junction is not consistent with the germline gene, which may arise from a read error. The chain combines TRBV7-7 with TRBJ2-2, with D unclear. The germline V gene has CDR1 SSHAT and CDR2 FNYEAQ (reference sequence). The CDR3 is 14 residues long. The CDR3 region is CASSRVPNTGELFF. DNA of the CDR3: TGTGCTAGCAGCCGAGTCCCAAACACCGGGGAGCTGTTTTTT.

This chain links TRBV11-3 with TRBJ2-1, with a weak D call TRBD1 (5 bases). The ends were cut back, 2 bases at V and 8 bases at J, with 7 bases in the middle. Germline V gene sequence: CDR1 SGHNT, CDR2 YENEEA. CDR3 size: 12 residues. CDR3 DNA sequence: TGTGCCAGCAGCTTACAGGGTTATGAGCAGTTCTTC. Protein: CASSLQGYEQFF. The variable domain in full, completed from reference TRBV11-3 and TRBJ2-1, reads EAGVVQSPRYKIIEKKQPVAFWCNPISGHNTLYWYLQNLGQGPELLIRYENEEAVDDSQLPKDRFSAERLKGVDSTLKIQPAELGDSAVYLCASSLQGYEQFFGPGTRLTVL.

This chain uses TRBV11-2 with TRBJ2-5; D is perhaps TRBD1 (6 bases). Deletions cut 5 bases from V and 2 bases from J, with 12 bases between. The CDR3 has 14 amino acids. CDR1 and CDR2 from the germline V gene are SGHAT and FQNNGV. CDR3 in DNA: TGTGCCAGCAGCCAGATAAGGGGGCAAGAGACCCAGTACTTC. Translation gives CASSQIRGQETQYF. Complete variable domain (other parts from reference TRBV11-2 and TRBJ2-5): EAGVAQSPRYKIIEKRQSVAFWCNPISGHATLYWYQQILGQGPKLLIQFQNNGVVDDSQLPKDRFSAERLKGVDSTLKIQPAKLEDSAVYLCASSQIRGQETQYFGPGTRLLVL.

This chain connects TRBV5-4 to TRBJ2-2; 9 bases are a match to TRBD2. The germline gives CDR1 SGHNT, CDR2 YYREEE (reference sequence). This CDR3 contains 18 residues. J gave up 7 bases and V 4 bases, and 17 bases lay outside the gene matches. Here the CDR3 reads CASSPKPLGGGAFGELFF. The CDR3 coding sequence is TGTGCCAGCAGCCCTAAGCCGCTGGGCGGGGGGGCCTTCGGGGAGCTGTTTTTT.

The gene calls are TRBV7-9 and TRBJ1-4; D possibly corresponds to TRBD1 (5 bases). Germline V lookup: CDR1 SEHNR, CDR2 FQNEAQ (reference sequence). The CDR3 is 13 amino acids. Deletions cut 7 bases from V and 2 bases from J, with 8 bases between. As DNA, the CDR3 is TGTGCCAGCATGGGGCAGACTAATGAAAAACTGTTTTTT. This encodes CASMGQTNEKLFF.